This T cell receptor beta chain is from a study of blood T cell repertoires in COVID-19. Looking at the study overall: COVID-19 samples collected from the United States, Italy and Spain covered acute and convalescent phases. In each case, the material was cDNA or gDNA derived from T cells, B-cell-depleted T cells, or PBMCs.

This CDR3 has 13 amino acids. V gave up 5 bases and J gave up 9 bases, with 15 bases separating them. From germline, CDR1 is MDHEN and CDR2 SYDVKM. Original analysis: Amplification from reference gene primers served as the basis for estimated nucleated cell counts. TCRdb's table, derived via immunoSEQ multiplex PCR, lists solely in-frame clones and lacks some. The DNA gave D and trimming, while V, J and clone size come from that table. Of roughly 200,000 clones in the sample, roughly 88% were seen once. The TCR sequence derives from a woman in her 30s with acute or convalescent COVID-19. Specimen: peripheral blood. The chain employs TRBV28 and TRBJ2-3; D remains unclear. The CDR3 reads CASSPTQTLTQYF. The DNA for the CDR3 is TGTGCCAGCAGTCCCACCCAGACTTTAACGCAGTATTTT.